A single T cell receptor (beta chain) is shown here with its context. The CDR3 has 16 residues. V was shortened by 7 bases and J by 1 base, with 16 bases between the two germline ends. Germline assignment: CDR1 SNHLY and CDR2 FYNNEI. TCRdb re-derived calls from the 5' RACE reads in MiXCR, one entry per CDR3 protein. The sample shows 60,000 to 75,000 distinct CDR3 sequences, 15% to 20% of them seen only once. This entry belongs to a study of T cells of healthy individuals. This sequence joins TRBV2 and TRBJ2-2; maybe TRBD2 (6 bases). This clonotype was sampled from a human donor in good health. CDR3 in amino acids: CASKTRGLLNTGELFF. CDR3 bases: TGTGCCAGCAAAACTCGCGGACTACTGAACACCGGGGAGCTGTTTTTT. The whole variable domain, remainder taken from reference TRBV2 and TRBJ2-2, is EPEVTQTPSHQVTQMGQEVILRCVPISNHLYFYWYRQILGQKVEFLVSFYNNEISEKSEIFDDQFSVERPDGSNFTLKIRSTKLEDSAMYFCASKTRGLLNTGELFFGEGSRLTVL.